The 10 T cell receptor beta chains below all came from one sample that was sequenced in a study of T cells in Graves' hyperthyroidism and ophthalmopathy. TCR beta CDR3 regions were amplified from RNA. Using the HTBI primer set, a first-round RT-PCR was run on the TCR CDR3. TCRdb analysed the multiplex PCR reads with MiXCR anew, one entry per CDR3 protein. The sample consists of 550,000 to 700,000 distinct CDR3 sequences, just over 45% of them appearing once. The sample consisted of peripheral blood or thyroid tissue (not recorded which). The origin of the receptors is an adult woman with Graves' disease, either hyperthyroidism or ophthalmopathy (not recorded which).

A word on this clonotype: A much more abundant neighbour one base away suggests this may be a read error. The chain employs TRBV6-1 and TRBJ2-7; the D is unclear. The CDR3 consists of 11 residues. Germline assignment: CDR1 MNHNS and CDR2 SASEGT. V lost 8 bases and J 4 bases, leaving 9 bases between the germline ends. The CDR3 nucleotides read TGTGCCAGCGGCACCCTTTACGAGCAGTACTTC. The encoded protein is CASGTLYEQYF.

This clonotype has ten or more counts. The V and J genes are TRBV5-1 and TRBJ2-7, with 7 bases that match TRBD1. There are 17 residues in the CDR3. Trimming took 3 bases from V and 3 from J; bases not matched to a gene: 15. Germline V gives CDR1 SGHRS, CDR2 YFSETQ. The CDR3 DNA sequence: TGCGCCAGCAGCTCCCGAGGAGGCTTTGGGACAGACTACGAGCAGTACTTC. Translating it yields CASSSRGGFGTDYEQYF.

This clonotype was seen ten or more times. This chain uses TRBV5-1 with TRBJ2-7, with D unresolved. This CDR3 is 14 amino acids long. Trimming took 2 bases from V and 0 from J, leaving 9 bases between them. Germline V gives CDR1 SGHRS, CDR2 YFSETQ. The CDR3 nucleotides read TGCGCCAGCAGCTTAAGGCCGAGCTCCTACGAGCAGTACTTC. Amino acid sequence: CASSLRPSSYEQYF.

At least ten counts were recorded for this clonotype. V and J are TRBV13 and TRBJ2-7, with D possibly matching TRBD2 (6 bases). Per germline, CDR1 PRHDT and CDR2 FYEKMQ (reference sequence). Trimming pared 1 base from V and 2 bases from J, leaving 9 bases between. The CDR3 length is 14 residues. CDR3 region: CASSLAGEAYEQYF. The CDR3 nucleotides are TGTGCCAGCAGCTTAGCGGGAGAGGCCTACGAGCAGTACTTC.

The sample holds many counts of this clonotype. The chain employs TRBV4-2 and TRBJ1-6; D may be TRBD1 (6 bases). The germline gives CDR1 LGHNA, CDR2 YNFKEQ. V lost 4 bases to trimming and J lost 4 bases, with 14 bases between them. The CDR3 has 16 amino acids. The DNA of the CDR3 is TGTGCCAGCAGCCGGACGGGGGGCGTTTATAATTCACCCCTCCACTTT. It translates to CASSRTGGVYNSPLHF.

This clonotype was found many times. J is TRBJ2-5 and V is TRBV28, with D perhaps TRBD2 (5 bases). The V end lost 5 bases, the J end lost 5 bases, and 12 bases lay between the germline ends. Germline CDR1 is MDHEN and CDR2 is SYDVKM. This CDR3 is built from 13 residues. CDR3 loop: CASSADSWETQYF. CDR3 DNA: TGTGCCAGCAGTGCGGACTCCTGGGAGACCCAGTACTTC.

Ten or more counts support this clonotype. J is TRBJ1-2 and V is TRBV7-9, with D uncertain. Germline values: CDR1 SEHNR, CDR2 FQNEAQ (reference sequence). The V gene lost 3 bases and the J gene lost 6 bases, with 8 bases spanning the gap. This CDR3 region has 12 residues. DNA of the CDR3: TGTGCCAGCAGCTTTCGTAGCAATGGCTACACCTTC. It specifies CASSFRSNGYTF.

The CDR3: CASSVGADYGYTF. The CDR3 bases are TGTGCCAGCAGCGTAGGGGCAGACTATGGCTACACCTTC. V and J are TRBV9 and TRBJ1-2; no clear D. CDR1 is SGDLS, CDR2 YYNGEE, per germline. V was cut by 0 bases and J by 3 bases, with 6 bases left in between. CDR3 length: 13 residues.

This clonotype was seen many times. A read error may be the cause here, since a much bigger clone is one base away. J is TRBJ1-4 and V is TRBV10-3; 7 nucleotides match TRBD1. Germline values: CDR1 ENHRY, CDR2 SYGVKD. The V segment lost 8 bases and the J segment 9 bases; nucleotides outside the gene matches: 9. This CDR3 is built from 13 residues. The CDR3 DNA reads as TGTGCCATCTCGAGGGGGCGCAATAAAAAACTGTTTTTT. Translated: CAISRGRNKKLFF.

This clonotype was detected only a few times. The genes are TRBV24-1 and TRBJ2-5; D unclear. With 4 bases removed from V and 5 bases from J, the gap between germline ends came to 13 bases. The CDR3 length is 14 residues. CDR1 is KGHDR and CDR2 is SFDVKD in the germline V gene. This chain's CDR3 is CATSDSKRTETQYF. Written as DNA, the CDR3 is TGTGCCACCAGTGACAGTAAGAGAACGGAGACCCAGTACTTC.